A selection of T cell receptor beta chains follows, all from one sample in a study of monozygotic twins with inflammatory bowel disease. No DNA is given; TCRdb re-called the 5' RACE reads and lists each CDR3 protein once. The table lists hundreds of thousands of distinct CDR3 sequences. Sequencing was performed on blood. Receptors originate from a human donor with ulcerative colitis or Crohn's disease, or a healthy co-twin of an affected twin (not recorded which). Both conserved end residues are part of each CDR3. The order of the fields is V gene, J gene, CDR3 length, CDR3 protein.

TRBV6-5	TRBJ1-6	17	CASTPRGPSSYNSPLHF
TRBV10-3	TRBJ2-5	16	CAISDRAGNSRETQYF
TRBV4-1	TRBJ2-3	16	CASSPYTSSSTDTQYF
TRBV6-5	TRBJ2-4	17	CASSYSGTSGHKNIQYF
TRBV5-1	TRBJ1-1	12	CASSSEGGQAFF
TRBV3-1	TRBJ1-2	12	CASSQTAGSYTF
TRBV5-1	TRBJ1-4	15	CASSLQGAEGEKLFF
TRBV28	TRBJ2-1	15	CASSLGGEGNNEQFF
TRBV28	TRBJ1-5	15	CASRLDRDAHQPQHF
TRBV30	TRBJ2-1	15	CAWSVQAASGNEQFF
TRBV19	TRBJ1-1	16	CASSLGGVGVNTEAFF
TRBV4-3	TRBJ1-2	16	CASSQEYSTGNRGYTF
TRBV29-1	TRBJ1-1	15	CSAGDRGGTYTEAFF
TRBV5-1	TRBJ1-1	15	CASRGQGSAGTEAFF
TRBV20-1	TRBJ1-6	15	CSASNQGQYNSPLHF
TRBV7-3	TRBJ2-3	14	CASSFRSPTDTQYF
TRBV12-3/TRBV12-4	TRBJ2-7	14	CASTRKWDGYEQYF
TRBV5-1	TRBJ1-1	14	CASTVGDRDTEAFF
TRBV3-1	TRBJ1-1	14	CASSQDQGRTEAFF
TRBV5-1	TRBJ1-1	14	CASSSWAANTEAFF
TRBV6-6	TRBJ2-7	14	CASSYRTTGGEQYF
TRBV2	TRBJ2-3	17	CASSAEGTGRYTDTQYF
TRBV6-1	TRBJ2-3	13	CASSNRLGDTQYF
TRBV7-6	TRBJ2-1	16	CASSLIQSTNYNEQFF
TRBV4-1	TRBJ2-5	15	CASSQDTGLGETQYF
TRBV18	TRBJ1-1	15	CASSPPFGMNTEAFF
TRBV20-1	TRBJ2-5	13	CSASIRVQETQYF
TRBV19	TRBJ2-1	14	CASSRGTGTNEQFF
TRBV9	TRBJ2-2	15	CASSVGLANTGELFF
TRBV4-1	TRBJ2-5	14	CASSRPRAQETQYF
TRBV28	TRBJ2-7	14	CASSFPGEAYEQYF
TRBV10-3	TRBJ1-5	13	CAISDPPNQPQHF
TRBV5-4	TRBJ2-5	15	CASSSSGAGKETQYF
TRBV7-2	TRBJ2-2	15	CASSFNRGRTGELFF
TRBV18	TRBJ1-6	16	CASSPSGTGLNSPLHF
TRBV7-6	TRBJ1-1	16	CASSSLPRGMNTEAFF
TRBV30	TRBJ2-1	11	CAWQENNEQFF
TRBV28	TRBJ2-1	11	CASSFSSEQFF
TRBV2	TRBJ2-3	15	CASRKERDPWDTQYF
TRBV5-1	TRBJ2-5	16	CASSPGTTKSLETQYF
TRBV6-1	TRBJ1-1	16	CASSPGQGALNTEAFF
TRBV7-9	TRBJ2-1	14	CASTNRGLYNEQFF
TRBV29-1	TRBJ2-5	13	CSVAGHSKETQYF
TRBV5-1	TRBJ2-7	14	CASRSLAGAYEQYF
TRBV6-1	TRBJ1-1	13	CASSAVSGTEAFF
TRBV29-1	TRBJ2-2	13	CSVSRPNTGELFF
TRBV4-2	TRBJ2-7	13	CASSQYRDYEQYF
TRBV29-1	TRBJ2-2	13	CSAGQGYTGELFF
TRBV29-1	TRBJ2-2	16	CSVEMAWDRGTGELFF
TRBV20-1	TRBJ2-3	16	CSARPSTSGRPDTQYF